A single sample is the source of the 13 T cell receptor beta chains below, sequenced in a study of shared T cell receptors in the human thymus. Assay used: immunoSEQ multiplex PCR; TCRdb lists only in-frame clones, some missing. Of 450,000 to 650,000 clones in the sample, more than 75% are singletons; the top ten hold about 0.013%. These records were also assigned to another study, of human thymus T cells.

Sequenced input: thymocytes. The receptors come from a boy in the first two years of life with a congenital heart defect.

V gene TRBV6-5 combines with J gene TRBJ1-5; tentatively, D is TRBD1 (6 bases). V lost 2 bases to trimming and J lost 3 bases, with 11 bases between them. Germline loops: CDR1 MNHEY, CDR2 SVGAGI. There are 15 residues in the CDR3. The DNA of the CDR3 is TGTGCCAGCAGTTACGGCCAGGGGTTCAATCAGCCCCAGCATTTT. It specifies CASSYGQGFNQPQHF.

The chain has TRBV6-1 and TRBJ2-3, with TRBD1 matching over 7 bases. V lost 2 bases and J lost 1; bases outside the gene matches: 15. The CDR3 consists of 19 residues. Per germline, CDR1 MNHNS and CDR2 SASEGT. CDR3 sequence reads: CASSEPVDREWARTDTQYF. The CDR3 DNA sequence: TGTGCCAGCAGTGAACCCGTCGACAGGGAATGGGCTCGCACAGATACGCAGTATTTT.

V gene TRBV30 combines with J gene TRBJ2-7, with D possibly matching TRBD1 (5 bases). The CDR3 sequence is 15 residues long. V lost 3 bases and J 7 bases, leaving 22 bases between the germline ends. Germline V lookup: CDR1 GTSNPN, CDR2 SVGIG (reference sequence). CDR3 amino acids: CAWRDTKHRLGEQYF. The CDR3 DNA sequence: TGTGCCTGGAGGGATACAAAACACAGGCTAGGGGAGCAGTACTTC. Combining the CDR3 with reference TRBV30 and TRBJ2-7 gives the whole variable domain SQTIHQWPATLVQPVGSPLSLECTVEGTSNPNLYWYRQAAGRGLQLLFYSVGIGQISSEVPQNLSASRPQDRQFILSSKKLLLSDSGFYLCAWRDTKHRLGEQYFGPGTRLTVT.

The gene calls are TRBV7-9 and TRBJ1-5; D is possibly TRBD1 (5 bases). The ends were cut back, 0 bases at V and 9 bases at J, with 18 bases in the middle. Germline lookup yields CDR1 SEHNR and CDR2 FQNEAQ (reference sequence). The CDR3 contains 16 residues. In DNA form, the CDR3 reads TGTGCCAGCAGCTTAGCGAGTCCGCGCAGGAGGGGGCCCCAGCATTTT. Translated, it gives CASSLASPRRRGPQHF.

The sample holds one count of this clone. V and J are TRBV29-1 and TRBJ2-1; 10 nucleotides align to TRBD2. The CDR3 runs 17 residues. Losses at the gene ends were 7 bases for V and 0 bases for J; bases not matched to a gene: 12. CDR1 is SQVTM and CDR2 is ANQGSEA in the germline V gene. CDR3 DNA sequence: TGCAGCGGGGGGACGCTAGCGGGAGCCATCTCCTACAATGAGCAGTTCTTC. Translated, it gives CSGGTLAGAISYNEQFF.

The V gene is TRBV12-5, the J gene TRBJ2-7; 9 nucleotides align to TRBD2. Trimming cost V 0 bases and J 2 bases; bases outside gene matches: 8. This CDR3 has 17 amino acids. Germline V gives CDR1 LGHNT, CDR2 FRNRAP. This CDR3 is CASGLVGPGLATYEQYF. Written as DNA, the CDR3 is TGTGCTAGTGGTTTGGTGGGGCCCGGACTAGCGACCTACGAGCAGTACTTC. The entire variable domain, with the rest obtained from reference TRBV12-5 and TRBJ2-7, is as follows: DARVTQTPRHKVTEMGQEVTMRCQPILGHNTVFWYRQTMMQGLELLAYFRNRAPLDDSGMPKDRFSAEMPDATLATLKIQPSEPRDSAVYFCASGLVGPGLATYEQYFGPGTRLTVT.

The chain links TRBV12-5 to TRBJ2-7; tentative D call: TRBD1 (6 bases). Trimming pared 1 base from V and 3 bases from J, leaving 16 bases between. Per the germline V gene, CDR1 is LGHNT and CDR2 is FRNRAP. The CDR3 has 16 residues. In nucleotides, the CDR3 is TGTGCTAGTGGTTTGGCCCAACCCGAGGACAGCTACGAGCAGTACTTC. Translated, it gives CASGLAQPEDSYEQYF. Drawing the rest from reference TRBV12-5 and TRBJ2-7, the complete variable domain is DARVTQTPRHKVTEMGQEVTMRCQPILGHNTVFWYRQTMMQGLELLAYFRNRAPLDDSGMPKDRFSAEMPDATLATLKIQPSEPRDSAVYFCASGLAQPEDSYEQYFGPGTRLTVT.

This clone was picked up a small number of times. The gene calls are TRBV28 and TRBJ1-2; 9 nucleotides line up with TRBD1. Germline loops: CDR1 MDHEN, CDR2 SYDVKM. The CDR3 extends over 11 amino acids. Trimming cost V 5 bases and J 9 bases; bases outside gene matches: 1. This chain's CDR3 is CASSGTGRYTF. The CDR3 DNA follows: TGTGCCAGCAGTGGGACAGGGCGCTACACCTTC.

The CDR3 protein is CASSLAGGELFF. DNA for the CDR3: TGTGCCAGCAGCTTGGCGGGCGGGGAGCTGTTTTTT. J is TRBJ2-2 and V is TRBV5-4; no firm D call. CDR1 is SGHNT, CDR2 YYREEE, per germline (reference sequence). V was shortened by 0 bases and J by 7 bases, with 4 bases between the two germline ends. This CDR3 region has 12 residues.

The V gene is TRBV27, the J gene TRBJ1-1; no definite D call. The CDR3 totals 15 residues. CDR1 and CDR2 from the germline V gene are MNHEY and SMNVEV (reference sequence). V gave up 5 bases and J gave up 4 bases, with 17 bases separating them. CDR3 protein: CASSPREWVVTEAFF. The CDR3 DNA is TGTGCCAGCAGTCCACGGGAGTGGGTTGTCACTGAAGCTTTCTTT.

The chain joins TRBV7-2 to TRBJ2-7; weak D call: TRBD2 (7 bases). V was trimmed by 11 bases and J by 2 bases, leaving 16 bases between them. CDR3 length: 13 residues. Germline values: CDR1 SGHTA, CDR2 FQGNSA. The DNA of the CDR3 is TGTGCCGCCACCGGGGAGGGGGCCTACGAGCAGTACTTC. It encodes CAATGEGAYEQYF.

The genes are TRBV27 and TRBJ2-5; 9 bases agree with TRBD2. There are 16 residues in the CDR3. Germline V gene sequence: CDR1 MNHEY, CDR2 SMNVEV (reference sequence). V trimming: 0 bases; J trimming: 5 bases; junction bases outside the gene matches: 7. The CDR3 nucleotides are TGTGCCAGCAGTTTATCGCCTAGCGGGGTGCGGGAGACCCAGTACTTC. Residues: CASSLSPSGVRETQYF.

This rearrangement joins TRBV9 to TRBJ2-5, with TRBD2 matching 9 bases. Germline CDR1 reads SGDLS; CDR2 reads YYNGEE. V lost 3 bases to trimming and J lost 5 bases; unmatched junction nucleotides: 8. The CDR3 has 15 amino acids. The CDR3 DNA reads TGTGCCAGCAGCGAGAGTAGCGGGAGCGGTGAGACCCAGTACTTC. It yields the protein CASSESSGSGETQYF.